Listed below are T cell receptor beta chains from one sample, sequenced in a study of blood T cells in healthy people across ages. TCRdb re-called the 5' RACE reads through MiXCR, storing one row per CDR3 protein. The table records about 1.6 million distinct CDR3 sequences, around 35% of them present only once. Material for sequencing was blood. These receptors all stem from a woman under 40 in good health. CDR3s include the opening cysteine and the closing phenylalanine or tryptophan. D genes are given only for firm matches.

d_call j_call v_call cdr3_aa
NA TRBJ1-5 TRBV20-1 CSARLSGNQPQHF
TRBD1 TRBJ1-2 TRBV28 CASSLDGLSGTGFYEDGYTF
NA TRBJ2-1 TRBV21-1 CASSNRREPDEQFF
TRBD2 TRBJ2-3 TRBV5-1 CASSLSRLAGVPDTQYF
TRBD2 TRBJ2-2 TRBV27 CASRLTSGRGTGELFF
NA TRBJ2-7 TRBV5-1 CASSLLGHSSYEQYF
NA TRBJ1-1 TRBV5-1 CASSSPTPTAGGSTEAFF
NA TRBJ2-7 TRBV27 CASSPNSRGASPYEQYF
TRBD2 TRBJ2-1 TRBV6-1 CASSRSSTSSLDNEQFF
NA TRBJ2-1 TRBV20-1 CSAIGRRDNEQFF
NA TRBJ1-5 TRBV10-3 CAISEVWGGNQPQHF
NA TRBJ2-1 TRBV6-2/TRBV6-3 CASLQGGSYNEQFF
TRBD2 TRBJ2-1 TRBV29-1 CSAVGTSELGNEQFF
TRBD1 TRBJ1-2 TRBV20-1 CSATGQRANYGYTF
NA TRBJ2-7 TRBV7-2 CASSLAGSGALYEQYF
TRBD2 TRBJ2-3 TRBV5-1 CASSLVAGLAREADTQYF
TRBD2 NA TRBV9 CASSVGLAGGVEQYF
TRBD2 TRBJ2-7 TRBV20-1 CSAPPAGVPYEQYF
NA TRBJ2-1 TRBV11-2 CASTRDFLNEQFF
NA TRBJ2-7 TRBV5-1 CASSLVPADEREQYF
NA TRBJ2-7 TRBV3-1 CASSQEKIQYF
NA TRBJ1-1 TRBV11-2 CASTPIVGATEAFF
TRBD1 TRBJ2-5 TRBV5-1 CASSLTGGNSQETQYF
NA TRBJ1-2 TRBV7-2 CASSGGAVGGYGYTF
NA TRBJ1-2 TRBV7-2 CASTRLAVFYGYTF
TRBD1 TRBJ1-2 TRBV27 CASRPNRGTGYTF
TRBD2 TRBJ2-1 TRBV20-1 CSARRLAGGIYNEQFF
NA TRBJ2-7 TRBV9 CASSFTGGGLYEQYF
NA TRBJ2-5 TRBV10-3 CAISDLTGQETQYF
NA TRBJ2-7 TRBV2 CASAQKFYEQYF
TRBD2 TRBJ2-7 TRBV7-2 CASSFGLASNYEQYF